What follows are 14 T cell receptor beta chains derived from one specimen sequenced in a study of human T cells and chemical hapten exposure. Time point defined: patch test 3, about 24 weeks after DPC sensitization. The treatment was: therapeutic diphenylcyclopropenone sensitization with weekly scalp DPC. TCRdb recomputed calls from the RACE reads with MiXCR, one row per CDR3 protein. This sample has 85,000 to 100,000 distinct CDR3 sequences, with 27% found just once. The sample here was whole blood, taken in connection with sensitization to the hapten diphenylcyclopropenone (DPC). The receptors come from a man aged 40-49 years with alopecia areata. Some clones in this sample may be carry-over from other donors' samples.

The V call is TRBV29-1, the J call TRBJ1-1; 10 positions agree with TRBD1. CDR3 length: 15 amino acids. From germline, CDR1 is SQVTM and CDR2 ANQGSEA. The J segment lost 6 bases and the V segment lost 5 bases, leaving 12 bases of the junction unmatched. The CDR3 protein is CSVRGVTGGRAEAFF. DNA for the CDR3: TGCAGCGTTAGGGGGGTGACAGGGGGCAGAGCTGAAGCTTTCTTT.

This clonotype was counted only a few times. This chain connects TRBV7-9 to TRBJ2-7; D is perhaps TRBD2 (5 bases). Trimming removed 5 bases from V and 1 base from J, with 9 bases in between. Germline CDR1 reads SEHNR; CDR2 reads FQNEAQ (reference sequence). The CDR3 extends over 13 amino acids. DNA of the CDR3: TGTGCCAGCAGCCCCGGGGTGTCCTACGAGCAGTACTTC. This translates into CASSPGVSYEQYF.

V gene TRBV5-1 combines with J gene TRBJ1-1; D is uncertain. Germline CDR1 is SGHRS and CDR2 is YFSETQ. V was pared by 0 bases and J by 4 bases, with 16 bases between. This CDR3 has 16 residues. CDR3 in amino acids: CASSLGPSLQGTEAFF. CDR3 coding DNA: TGCGCCAGCAGCTTGGGACCGTCCCTCCAAGGCACTGAAGCTTTCTTT.

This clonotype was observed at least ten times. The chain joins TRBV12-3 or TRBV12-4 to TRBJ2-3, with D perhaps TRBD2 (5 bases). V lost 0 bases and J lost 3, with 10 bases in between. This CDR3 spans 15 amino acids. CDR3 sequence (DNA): TGTGCCAGCAGTTTAGCGGGAGCTGGTACAGATACGCAGTATTTT. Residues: CASSLAGAGTDTQYF.

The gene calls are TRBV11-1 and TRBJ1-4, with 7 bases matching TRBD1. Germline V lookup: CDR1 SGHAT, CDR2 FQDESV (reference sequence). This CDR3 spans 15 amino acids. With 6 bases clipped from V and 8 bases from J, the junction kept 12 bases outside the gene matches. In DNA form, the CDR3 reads TGTGCCAGCAGTTCCCTCCCCGGGACAGCAGAAAAACTGTTTTTT. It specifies CASSSLPGTAEKLFF.

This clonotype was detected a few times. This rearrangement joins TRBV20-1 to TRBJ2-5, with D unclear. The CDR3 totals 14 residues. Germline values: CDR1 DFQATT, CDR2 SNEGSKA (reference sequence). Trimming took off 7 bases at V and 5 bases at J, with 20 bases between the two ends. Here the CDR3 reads CSVPRPGIGETQYF. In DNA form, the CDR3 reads TGCAGTGTCCCTCGCCCGGGTATCGGGGAGACCCAGTACTTC.

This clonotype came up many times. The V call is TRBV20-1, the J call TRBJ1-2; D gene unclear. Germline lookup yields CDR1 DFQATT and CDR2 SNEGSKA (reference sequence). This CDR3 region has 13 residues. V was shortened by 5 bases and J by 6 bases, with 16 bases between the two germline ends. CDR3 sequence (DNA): TGCAGTGCTTGGACGTTCGGGGTAGATGGCTACACCTTC. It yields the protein CSAWTFGVDGYTF.

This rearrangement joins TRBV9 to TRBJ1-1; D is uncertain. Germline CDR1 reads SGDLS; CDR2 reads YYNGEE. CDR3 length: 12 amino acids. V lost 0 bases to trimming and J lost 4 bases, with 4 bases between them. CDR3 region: CASSVAGTEAFF. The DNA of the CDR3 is TGTGCCAGCAGCGTAGCGGGCACTGAAGCTTTCTTT. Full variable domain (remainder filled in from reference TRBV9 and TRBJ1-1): DSGVTQTPKHLITATGQRVTLRCSPRSGDLSVYWYQQSLDQGLQFLIQYYNGEERAKGNILERFSAQQFPDLHSELNLSSLELGDSALYFCASSVAGTEAFFGQGTRLTVV.

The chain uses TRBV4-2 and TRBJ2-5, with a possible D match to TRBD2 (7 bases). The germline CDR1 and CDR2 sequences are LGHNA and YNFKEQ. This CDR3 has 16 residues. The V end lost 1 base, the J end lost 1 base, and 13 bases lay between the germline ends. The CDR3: CASSQGGGGSQETQYF. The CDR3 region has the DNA TGTGCCAGCAGCCAAGGAGGGGGGGGCTCCCAAGAGACCCAGTACTTC.

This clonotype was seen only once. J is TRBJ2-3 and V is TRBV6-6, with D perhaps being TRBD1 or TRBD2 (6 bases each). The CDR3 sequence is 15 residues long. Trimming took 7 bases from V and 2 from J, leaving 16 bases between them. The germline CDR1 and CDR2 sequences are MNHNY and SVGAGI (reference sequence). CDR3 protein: CASTPRGALTDTQYF. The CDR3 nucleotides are TGTGCCAGCACCCCAAGGGGGGCGCTCACAGATACGCAGTATTTT.

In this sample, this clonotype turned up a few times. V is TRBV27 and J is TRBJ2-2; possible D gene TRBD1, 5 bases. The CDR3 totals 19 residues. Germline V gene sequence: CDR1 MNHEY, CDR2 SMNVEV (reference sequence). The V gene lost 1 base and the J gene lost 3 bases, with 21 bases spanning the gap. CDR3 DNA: TGTGCCAGCAGTTTATGGGCAGGGTCCCCAAGAACGGACACCGGGGAGCTGTTTTTT. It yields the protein CASSLWAGSPRTDTGELFF.

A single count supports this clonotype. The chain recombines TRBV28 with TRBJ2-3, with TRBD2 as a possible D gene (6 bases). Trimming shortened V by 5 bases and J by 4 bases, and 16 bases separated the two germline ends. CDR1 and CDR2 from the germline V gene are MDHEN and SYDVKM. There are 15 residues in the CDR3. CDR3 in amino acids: CASSATGKRADTQYF. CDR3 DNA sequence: TGTGCCAGCAGTGCCACCGGGAAGCGGGCAGATACGCAGTATTTT.

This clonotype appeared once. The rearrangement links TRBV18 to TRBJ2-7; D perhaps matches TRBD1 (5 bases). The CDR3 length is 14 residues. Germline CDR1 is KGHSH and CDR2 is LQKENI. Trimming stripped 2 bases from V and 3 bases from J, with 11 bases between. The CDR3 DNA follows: TGTGCCAGCTCACCAACTCAGGGTAACTACGAGCAGTACTTC. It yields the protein CASSPTQGNYEQYF.

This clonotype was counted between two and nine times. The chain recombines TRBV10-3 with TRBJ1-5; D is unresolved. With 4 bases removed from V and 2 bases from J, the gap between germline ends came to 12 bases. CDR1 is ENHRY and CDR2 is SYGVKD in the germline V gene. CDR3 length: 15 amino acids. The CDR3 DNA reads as TGTGCCATCAGTGCGAGCCCCTTGGGCAATCAGCCCCAGCATTTT. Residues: CAISASPLGNQPQHF.